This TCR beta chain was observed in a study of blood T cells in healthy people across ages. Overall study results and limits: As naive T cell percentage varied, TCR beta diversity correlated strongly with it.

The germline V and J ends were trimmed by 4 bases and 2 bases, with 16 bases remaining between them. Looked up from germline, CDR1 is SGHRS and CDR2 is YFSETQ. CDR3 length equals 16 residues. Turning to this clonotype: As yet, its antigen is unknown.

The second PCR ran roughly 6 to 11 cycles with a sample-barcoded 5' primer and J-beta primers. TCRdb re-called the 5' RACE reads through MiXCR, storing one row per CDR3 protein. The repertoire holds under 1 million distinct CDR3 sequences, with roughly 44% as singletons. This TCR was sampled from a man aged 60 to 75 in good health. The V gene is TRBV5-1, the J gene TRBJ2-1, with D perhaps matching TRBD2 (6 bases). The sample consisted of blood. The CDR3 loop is CASSPSGERAYNEQFF. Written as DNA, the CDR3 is TGCGCCAGCAGCCCATCGGGGGAACGGGCCTACAATGAGCAGTTCTTC.